This entry features one T cell receptor (beta chain) sequence. The antigen is undetermined. Trimming took 4 bases from V and 5 from J, leaving 6 bases between them. The length of the CDR3 is 10 residues. The germline gives CDR1 DFQATT, CDR2 SNEGSKA (reference sequence). The data derive from a study of graft-versus-host responses after intestinal transplantation. Overall study results and limits: Clonal ratios of graft-versus-host to host-versus-graft in allografts were high for patients exhibiting graft-donor T cell macrochimerism.

TCRdb's table, derived via immunoSEQ multiplex PCR, lists solely in-frame clones and lacks some. The sample lists some 79,000 clones; around 90% were seen once. The chain combines TRBV20-1 with TRBJ2-7; D may be TRBD2 (5 bases). The sample was unstimulated CD4+ T cells sorted from spleen or lymph node cells, taken before intestinal transplant. This receptor was identified in a human donor who received an intestinal transplant. CDR3 sequence (DNA): TGCAGTGCTACCGGGAACGAGCAGTACTTC. This encodes CSATGNEQYF.